Reported below is one T cell receptor beta chain. Germline V gene sequence: CDR1 MDHEN, CDR2 SYDVKM. Germline trimming cut 4 bases from V and 7 bases from J; bases unmatched to any gene: 10. The CDR3 is made up of 15 amino acids. The data originate from a study of blood T cell repertoires in COVID-19. In the authors' workflow: How many nucleated cells were present was estimated from reference gene primer amplification. The protocol was immunoSEQ multiplex PCR, while the TCRdb copy is restricted to in-frame clones and leaves out a portion. The V and J calls and clone size are taken from that table; D and trimming were inferred from the DNA. The sample includes about 79,000 clones, approximately 90% of them seen just once.

This chain links TRBV28 with TRBJ1-5, with TRBD1 identical over 7 bases. Specimen: peripheral blood. The receptor's source is a man in his 70s with active or convalescent COVID-19. As DNA, the CDR3 is TGTGCCAGCAGTTCCGGAGACAGGGCGTTCCAGCCCCAGCATTTT. Its protein product is CASSSGDRAFQPQHF.